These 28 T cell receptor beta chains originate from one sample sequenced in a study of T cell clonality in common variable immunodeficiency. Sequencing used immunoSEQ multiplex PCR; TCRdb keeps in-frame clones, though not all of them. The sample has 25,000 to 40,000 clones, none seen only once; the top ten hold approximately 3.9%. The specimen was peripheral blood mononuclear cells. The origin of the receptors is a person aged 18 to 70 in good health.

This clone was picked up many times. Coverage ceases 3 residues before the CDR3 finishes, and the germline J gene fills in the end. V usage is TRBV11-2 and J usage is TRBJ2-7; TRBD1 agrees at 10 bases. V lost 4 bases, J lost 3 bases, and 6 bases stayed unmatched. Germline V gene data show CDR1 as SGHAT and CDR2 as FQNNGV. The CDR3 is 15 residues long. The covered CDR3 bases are TGTGCCAGCAGCTCGTCCCGGGACAGGGGCTACGAG. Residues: CASSSSRDRGYE. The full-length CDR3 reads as CASSSSRDRGYEQYF.

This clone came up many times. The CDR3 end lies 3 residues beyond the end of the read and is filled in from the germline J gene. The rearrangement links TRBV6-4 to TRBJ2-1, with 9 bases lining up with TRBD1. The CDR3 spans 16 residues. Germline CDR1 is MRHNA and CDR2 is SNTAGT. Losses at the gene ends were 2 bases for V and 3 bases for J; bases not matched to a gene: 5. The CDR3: CASSDPRQGGYNEQFF. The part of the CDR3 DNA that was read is TGTGCCAGCAGTGACCCCCGACAGGGGGGCTACAATGAG.

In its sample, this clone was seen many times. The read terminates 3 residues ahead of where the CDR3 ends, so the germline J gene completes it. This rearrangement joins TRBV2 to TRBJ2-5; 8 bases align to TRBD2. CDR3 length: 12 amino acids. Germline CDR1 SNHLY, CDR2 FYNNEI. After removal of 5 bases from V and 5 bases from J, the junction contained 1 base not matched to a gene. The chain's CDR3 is CASSSGSETQYF. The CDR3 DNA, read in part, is TGTGCCAGCAGTAGCGGGAGTGAGACC.

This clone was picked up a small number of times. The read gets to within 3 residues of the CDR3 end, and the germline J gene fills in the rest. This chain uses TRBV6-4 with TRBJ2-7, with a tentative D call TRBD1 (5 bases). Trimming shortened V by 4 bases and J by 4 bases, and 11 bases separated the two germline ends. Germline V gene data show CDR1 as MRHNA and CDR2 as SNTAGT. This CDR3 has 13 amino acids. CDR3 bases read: TGTGCCAGCAGTGTCTTTTCAGGGTACGAG. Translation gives CASSVFSGYE. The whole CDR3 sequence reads CASSVFSGYEQYF.

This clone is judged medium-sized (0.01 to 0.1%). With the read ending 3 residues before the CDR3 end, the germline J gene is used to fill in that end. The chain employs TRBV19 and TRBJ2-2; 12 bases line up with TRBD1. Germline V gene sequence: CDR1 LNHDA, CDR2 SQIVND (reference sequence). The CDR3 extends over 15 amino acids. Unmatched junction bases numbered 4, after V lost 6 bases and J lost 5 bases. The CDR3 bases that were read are TGTGCCAGTAGCGGGACAGGGGGCTGGACCGGGGAG. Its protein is CASSGTGGWTGE. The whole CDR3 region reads CASSGTGGWTGELFF.

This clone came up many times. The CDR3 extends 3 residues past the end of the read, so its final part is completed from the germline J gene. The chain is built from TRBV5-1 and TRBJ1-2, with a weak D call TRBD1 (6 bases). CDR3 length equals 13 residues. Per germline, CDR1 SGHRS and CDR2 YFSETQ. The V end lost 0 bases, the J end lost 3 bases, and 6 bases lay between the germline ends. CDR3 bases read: TGCGCCAGCAGCTTGGGGACAGACTATGGC. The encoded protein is CASSLGTDYG. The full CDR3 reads CASSLGTDYGYTF.

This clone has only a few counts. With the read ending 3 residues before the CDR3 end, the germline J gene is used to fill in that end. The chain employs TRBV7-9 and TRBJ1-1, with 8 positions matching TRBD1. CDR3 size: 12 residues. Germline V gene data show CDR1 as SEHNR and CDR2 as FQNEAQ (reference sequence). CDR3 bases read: TGTGCCAGCAGCTTGACAGGGGACGAG. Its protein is CASSLTGDE. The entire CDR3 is CASSLTGDEAFF.

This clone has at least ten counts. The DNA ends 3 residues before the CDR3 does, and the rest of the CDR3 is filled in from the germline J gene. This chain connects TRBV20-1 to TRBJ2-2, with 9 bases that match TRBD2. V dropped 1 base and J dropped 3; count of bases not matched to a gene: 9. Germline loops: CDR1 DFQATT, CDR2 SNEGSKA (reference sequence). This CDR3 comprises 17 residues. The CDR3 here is CSARGPSSGSDTGELFF. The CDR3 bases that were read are TGCAGTGCTAGAGGGCCGAGTAGCGGGAGTGACACCGGGGAG.

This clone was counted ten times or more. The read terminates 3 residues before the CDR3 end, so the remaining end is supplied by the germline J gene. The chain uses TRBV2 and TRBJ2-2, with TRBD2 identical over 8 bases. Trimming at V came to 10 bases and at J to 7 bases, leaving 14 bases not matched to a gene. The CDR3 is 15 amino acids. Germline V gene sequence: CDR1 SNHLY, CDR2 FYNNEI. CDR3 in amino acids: CATQKEAGGLGELFF. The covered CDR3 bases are TGTGCCACCCAGAAGGAGGCGGGGGGCCTCGGGGAG.

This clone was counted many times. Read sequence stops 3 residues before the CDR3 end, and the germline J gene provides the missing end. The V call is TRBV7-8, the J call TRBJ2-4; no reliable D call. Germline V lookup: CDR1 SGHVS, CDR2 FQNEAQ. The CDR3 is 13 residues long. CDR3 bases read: TGTGCCAGCAGCTTAGATCGTGCGAGAGAT. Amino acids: CASSLDRARD. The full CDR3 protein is CASSLDRARDQYF.

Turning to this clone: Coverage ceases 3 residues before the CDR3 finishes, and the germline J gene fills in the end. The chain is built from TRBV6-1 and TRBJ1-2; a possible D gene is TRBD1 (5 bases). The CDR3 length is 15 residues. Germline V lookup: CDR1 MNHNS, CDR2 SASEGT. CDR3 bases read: TGTGCCAGCAGTGAGGTAGCGGGAAAGACAGATACC. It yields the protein CASSEVAGKTDT. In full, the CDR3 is CASSEVAGKTDTYTF.

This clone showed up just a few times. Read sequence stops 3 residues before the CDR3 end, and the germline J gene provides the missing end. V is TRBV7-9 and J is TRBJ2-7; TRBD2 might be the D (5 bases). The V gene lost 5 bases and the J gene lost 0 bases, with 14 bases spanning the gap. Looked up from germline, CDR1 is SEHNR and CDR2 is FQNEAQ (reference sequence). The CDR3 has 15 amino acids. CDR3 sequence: CASSLRATSSYEQYF. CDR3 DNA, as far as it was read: TGTGCCAGCAGCCTCCGGGCCACTAGCTCCTACGAG.

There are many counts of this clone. Incomplete CDR3 DNA: TGTGCCTGGGATGGACAGGGGTTTTCGGGTTCACCA. It translates to CAWDGQGFSGSP. The whole CDR3 reads CAWDGQGFSGSPLFF. The chain couples TRBV30 to TRBJ1-4, with 9 bases matching TRBD1. The missing CDR3 end, 3 residues past where the read stops, is filled in from the germline J gene. The germline V gene encodes CDR1 GTSNPN and CDR2 SVGIG (reference sequence). This CDR3 spans 15 amino acids.

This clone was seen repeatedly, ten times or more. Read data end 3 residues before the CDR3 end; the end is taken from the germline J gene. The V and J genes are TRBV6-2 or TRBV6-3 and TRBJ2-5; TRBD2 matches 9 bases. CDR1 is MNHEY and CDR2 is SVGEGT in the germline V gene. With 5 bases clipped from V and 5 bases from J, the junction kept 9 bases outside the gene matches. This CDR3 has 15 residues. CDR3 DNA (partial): TGTGCCAGCAGTCCCGCGGGACTAGCCGGGGAGACC. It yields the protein CASSPAGLAGET. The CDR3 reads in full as CASSPAGLAGETQYF.

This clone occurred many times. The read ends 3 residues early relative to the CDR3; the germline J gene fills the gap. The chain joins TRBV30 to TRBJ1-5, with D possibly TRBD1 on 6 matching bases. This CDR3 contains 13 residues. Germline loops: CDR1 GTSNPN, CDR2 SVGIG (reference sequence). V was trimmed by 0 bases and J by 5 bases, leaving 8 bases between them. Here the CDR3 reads CAWSVQGDQPQHF. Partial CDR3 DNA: TGTGCCTGGAGTGTACAGGGTGATCAGCCC.

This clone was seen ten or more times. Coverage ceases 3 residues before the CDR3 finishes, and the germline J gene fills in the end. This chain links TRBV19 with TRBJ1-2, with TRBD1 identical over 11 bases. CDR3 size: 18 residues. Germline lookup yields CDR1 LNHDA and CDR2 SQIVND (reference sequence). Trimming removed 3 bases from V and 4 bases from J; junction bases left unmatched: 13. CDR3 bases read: TGTGCCAGTAGTATTGATTGGGACAGGGGGATTCTGCCCTATGGC. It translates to CASSIDWDRGILPYG. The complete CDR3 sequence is CASSIDWDRGILPYGYTF.

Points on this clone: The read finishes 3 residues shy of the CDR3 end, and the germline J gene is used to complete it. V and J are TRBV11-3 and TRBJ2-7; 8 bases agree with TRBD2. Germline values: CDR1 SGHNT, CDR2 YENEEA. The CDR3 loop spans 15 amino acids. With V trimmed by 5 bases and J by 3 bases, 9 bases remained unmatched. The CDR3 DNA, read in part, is TGTGCCAGCAGCCCGCGGGGGGACGTGAACTACGAG. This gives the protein CASSPRGDVNYE. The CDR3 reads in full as CASSPRGDVNYEQYF.

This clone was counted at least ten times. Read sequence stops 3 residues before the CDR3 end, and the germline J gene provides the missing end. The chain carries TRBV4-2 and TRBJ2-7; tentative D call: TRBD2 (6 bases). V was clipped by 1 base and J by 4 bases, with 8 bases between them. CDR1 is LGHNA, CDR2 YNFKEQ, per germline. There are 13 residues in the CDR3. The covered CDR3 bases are TGTGCCAGCAGCCAAGTCGGAGGGTACGAG. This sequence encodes CASSQVGGYE. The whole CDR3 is CASSQVGGYEQYF.

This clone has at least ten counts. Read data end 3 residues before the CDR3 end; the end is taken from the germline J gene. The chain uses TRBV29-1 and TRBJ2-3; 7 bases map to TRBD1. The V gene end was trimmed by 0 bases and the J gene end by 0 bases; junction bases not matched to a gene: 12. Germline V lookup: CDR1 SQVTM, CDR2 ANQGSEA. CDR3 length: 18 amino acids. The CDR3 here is CSVEDGKTGIASTDTQYF. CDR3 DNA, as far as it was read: TGCAGCGTTGAAGATGGTAAGACAGGGATCGCTAGCACAGATACG.

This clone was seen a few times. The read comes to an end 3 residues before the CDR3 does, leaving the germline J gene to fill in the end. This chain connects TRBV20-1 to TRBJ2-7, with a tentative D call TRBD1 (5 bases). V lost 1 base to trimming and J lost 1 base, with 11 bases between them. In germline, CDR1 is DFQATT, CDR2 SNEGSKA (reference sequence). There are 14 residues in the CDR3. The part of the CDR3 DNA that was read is TGCAGTGCTAGAGGCCGGGCAGGGTCCTACGAG. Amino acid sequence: CSARGRAGSYE. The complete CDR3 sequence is CSARGRAGSYEQYF.

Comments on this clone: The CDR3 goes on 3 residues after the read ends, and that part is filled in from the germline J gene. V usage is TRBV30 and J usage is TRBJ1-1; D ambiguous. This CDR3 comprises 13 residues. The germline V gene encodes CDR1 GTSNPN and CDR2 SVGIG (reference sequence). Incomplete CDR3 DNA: TGTGCCTGGTCGGGGATTAGCACAGATACG. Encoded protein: CAWSGISTDT. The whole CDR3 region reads CAWSGISTDTAFF. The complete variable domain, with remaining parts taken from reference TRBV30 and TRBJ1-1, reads SQTIHQWPATLVQPVGSPLSLECTVEGTSNPNLYWYRQAAGRGLQLLFYSVGIGQISSEVPQNLSASRPQDRQFILSSKKLLLSDSGFYLCAWSGISTDTAFFGQGTRLTVV.

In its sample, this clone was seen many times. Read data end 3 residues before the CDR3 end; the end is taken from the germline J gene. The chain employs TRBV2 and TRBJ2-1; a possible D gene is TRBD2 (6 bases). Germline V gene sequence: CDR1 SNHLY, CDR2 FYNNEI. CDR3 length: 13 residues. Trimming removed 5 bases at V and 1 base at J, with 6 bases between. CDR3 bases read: TGTGCCAGCAGTAGCGGGTCCTACAATGAG. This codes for CASSSGSYNE. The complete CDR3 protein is CASSSGSYNEQFF.

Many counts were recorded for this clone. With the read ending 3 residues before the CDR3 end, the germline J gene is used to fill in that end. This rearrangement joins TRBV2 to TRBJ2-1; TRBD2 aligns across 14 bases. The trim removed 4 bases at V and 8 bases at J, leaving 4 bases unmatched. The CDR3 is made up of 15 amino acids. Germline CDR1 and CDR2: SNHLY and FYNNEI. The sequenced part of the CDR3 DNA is TGTGCCAGCAGTGGTGGGACTAGCGGGAGCCATGAG. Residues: CASSGGTSGSHE. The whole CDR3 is CASSGGTSGSHEQFF.

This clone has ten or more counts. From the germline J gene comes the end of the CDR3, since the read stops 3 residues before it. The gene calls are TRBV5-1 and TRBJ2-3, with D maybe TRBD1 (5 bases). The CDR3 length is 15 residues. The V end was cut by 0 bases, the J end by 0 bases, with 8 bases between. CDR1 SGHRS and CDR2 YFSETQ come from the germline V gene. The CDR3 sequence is CASSLGPGSTDTQYF. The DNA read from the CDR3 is TGCGCCAGCAGCTTGGGGCCAGGGAGCACAGATACG. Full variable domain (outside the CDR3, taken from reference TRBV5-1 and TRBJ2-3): KAGVTQTPRYLIKTRGQQVTLSCSPISGHRSVSWYQQTPGQGLQFLFEYFSETQRNKGNFPGRFSGRQFSNSRSEMNVSTLELGDSALYLCASSLGPGSTDTQYFGPGTRLTVL.

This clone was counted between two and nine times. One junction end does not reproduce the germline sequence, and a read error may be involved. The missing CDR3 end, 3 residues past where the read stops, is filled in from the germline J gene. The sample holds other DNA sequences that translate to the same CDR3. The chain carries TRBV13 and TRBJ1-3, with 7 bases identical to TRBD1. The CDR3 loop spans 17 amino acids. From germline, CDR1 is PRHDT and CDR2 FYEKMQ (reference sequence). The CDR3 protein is CASSLSPLTGRGNTIYF. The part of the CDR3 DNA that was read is TGTGCCAGCAGCTTATCACCTTTGACAGGGAGGGGAAACACA. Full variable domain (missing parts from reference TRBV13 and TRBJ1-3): AAGVIQSPRHLIKEKRETATLKCYPIPRHDTVYWYQQGPGQDPQFLISFYEKMQSDKGSIPDRFSAQQFSDYHSELNMSSLELGDSALYFCASSLSPLTGRGNTIYFGEGSWLTVV.

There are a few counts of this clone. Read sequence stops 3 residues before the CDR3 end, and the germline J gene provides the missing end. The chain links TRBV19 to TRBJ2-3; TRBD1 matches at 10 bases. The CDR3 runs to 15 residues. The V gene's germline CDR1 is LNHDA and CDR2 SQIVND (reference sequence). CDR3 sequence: CASSGSGTGEETQYF. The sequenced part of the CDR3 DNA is TGTGCCAGTAGTGGATCCGGGACAGGGGAAGAGACG.

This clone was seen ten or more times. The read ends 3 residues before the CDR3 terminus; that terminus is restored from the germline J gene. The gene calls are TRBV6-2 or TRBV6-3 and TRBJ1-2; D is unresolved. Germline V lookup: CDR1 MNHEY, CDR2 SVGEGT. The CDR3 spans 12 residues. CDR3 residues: CASSHSNNDYTF. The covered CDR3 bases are TGTGCCAGCAGTCATAGCAACAATGAC.

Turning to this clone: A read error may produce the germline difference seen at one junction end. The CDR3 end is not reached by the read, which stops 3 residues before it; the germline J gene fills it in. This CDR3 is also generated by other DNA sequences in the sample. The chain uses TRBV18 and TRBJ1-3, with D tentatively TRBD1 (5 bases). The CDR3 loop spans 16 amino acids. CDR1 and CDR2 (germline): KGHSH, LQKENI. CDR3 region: CASSPAGPATGNTIYF. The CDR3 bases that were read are TGTGCCAGCTCACCGGCAGGGCCGGCCACTGGAAACACA. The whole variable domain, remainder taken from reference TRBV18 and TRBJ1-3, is NAGVMQNPRHLVRRRGQEARLRCSPMKGHSHVYWYRQLPEEGLKFMVYLQKENIIDESGMPKERFSAEFPKEGPSILRIQQVVRGDSAAYFCASSPAGPATGNTIYFGEGSWLTVV.